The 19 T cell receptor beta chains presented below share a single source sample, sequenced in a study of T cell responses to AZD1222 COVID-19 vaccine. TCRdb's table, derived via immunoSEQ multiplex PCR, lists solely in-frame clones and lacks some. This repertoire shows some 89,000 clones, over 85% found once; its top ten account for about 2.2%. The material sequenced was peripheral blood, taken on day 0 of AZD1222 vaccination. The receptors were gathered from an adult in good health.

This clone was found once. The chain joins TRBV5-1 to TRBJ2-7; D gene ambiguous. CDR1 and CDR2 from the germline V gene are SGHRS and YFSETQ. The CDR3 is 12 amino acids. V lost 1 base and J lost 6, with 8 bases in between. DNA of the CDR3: TGCGCCAGCAGCTTGACAGTAGGCGAGCAGTACTTC. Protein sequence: CASSLTVGEQYF.

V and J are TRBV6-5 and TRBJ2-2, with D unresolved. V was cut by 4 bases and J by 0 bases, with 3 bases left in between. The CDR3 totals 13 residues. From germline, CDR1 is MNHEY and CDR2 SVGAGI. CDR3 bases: TGTGCCAGCAGTTCTCCGAACACCGGGGAGCTGTTTTTT. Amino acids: CASSSPNTGELFF.

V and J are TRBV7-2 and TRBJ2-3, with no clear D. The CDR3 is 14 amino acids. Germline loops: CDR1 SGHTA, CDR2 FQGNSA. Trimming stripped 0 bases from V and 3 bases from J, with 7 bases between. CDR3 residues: CASSLAWLTDTQYF. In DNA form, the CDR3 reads TGTGCCAGCAGCTTAGCCTGGCTAACAGATACGCAGTATTTT.

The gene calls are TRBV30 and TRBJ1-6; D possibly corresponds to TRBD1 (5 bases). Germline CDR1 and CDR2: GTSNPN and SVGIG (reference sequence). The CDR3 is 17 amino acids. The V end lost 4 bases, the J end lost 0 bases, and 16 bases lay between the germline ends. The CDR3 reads CAWNAGGVSSYNSPLHF. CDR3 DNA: TGTGCCTGGAATGCGGGAGGGGTGAGCTCCTATAATTCACCCCTCCACTTT.

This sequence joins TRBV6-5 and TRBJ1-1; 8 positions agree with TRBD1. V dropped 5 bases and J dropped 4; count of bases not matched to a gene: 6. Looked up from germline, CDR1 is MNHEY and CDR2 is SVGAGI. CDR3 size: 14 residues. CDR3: CASSRQGAGTEAFF. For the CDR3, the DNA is TGTGCCAGCAGTAGGCAGGGGGCTGGCACTGAAGCTTTCTTT.

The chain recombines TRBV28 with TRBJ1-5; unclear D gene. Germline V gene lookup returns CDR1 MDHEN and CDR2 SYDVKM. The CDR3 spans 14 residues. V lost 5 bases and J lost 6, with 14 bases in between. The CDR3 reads CASSVRRSGQPQHF. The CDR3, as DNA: TGTGCCAGCAGTGTACGGAGATCGGGTCAGCCCCAGCATTTT.

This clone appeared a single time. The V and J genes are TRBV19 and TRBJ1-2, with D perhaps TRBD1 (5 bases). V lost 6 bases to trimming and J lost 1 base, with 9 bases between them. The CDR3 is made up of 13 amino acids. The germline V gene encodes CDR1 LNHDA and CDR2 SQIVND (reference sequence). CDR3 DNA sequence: TGTGCCAGTAGCATGGGACTTAACTATGGCTACACCTTC. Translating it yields CASSMGLNYGYTF.

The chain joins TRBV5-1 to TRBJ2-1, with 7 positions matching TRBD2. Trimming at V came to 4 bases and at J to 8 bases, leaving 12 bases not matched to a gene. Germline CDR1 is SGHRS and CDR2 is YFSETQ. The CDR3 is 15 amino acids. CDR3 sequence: CASSPGRRELDEQFF. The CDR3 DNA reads TGCGCCAGCAGCCCGGGGCGGCGGGAGCTGGATGAGCAGTTCTTC.

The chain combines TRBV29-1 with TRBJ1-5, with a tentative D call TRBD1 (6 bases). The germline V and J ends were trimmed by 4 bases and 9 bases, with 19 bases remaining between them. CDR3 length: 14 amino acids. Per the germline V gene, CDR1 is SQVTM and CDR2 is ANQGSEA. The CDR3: CSVAETGTTRPQHF. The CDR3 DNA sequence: TGCAGCGTTGCAGAAACCGGGACAACTCGGCCCCAGCATTTT.

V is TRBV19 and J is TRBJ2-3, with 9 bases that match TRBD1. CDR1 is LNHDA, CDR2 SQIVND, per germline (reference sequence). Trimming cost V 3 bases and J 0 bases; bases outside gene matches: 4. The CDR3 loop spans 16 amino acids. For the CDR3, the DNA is TGTGCCAGTAGTATCGGGACAGGGAGTAGCACAGATACGCAGTATTTT. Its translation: CASSIGTGSSTDTQYF.

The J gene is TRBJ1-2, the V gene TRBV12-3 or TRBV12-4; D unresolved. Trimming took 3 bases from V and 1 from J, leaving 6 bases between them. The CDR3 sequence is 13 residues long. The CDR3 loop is CASSFNSNYGYTF. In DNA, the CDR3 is TGTGCCAGCAGTTTTAACAGTAACTATGGCTACACCTTC.

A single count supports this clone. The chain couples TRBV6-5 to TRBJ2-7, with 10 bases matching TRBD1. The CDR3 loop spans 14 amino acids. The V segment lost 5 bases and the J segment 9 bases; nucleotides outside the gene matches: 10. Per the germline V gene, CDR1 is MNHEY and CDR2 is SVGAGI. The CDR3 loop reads CASSPSQTGGVQYF. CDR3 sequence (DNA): TGTGCCAGCAGTCCATCCCAGACAGGGGGCGTGCAGTACTTC.

CDR3 in amino acids: CAWTSRGHEQFF. CDR3 bases: TGTGCCTGGACCTCTAGAGGCCATGAGCAGTTCTTC. The chain joins TRBV30 to TRBJ2-1; D unresolved. The V gene's germline CDR1 is GTSNPN and CDR2 SVGIG (reference sequence). CDR3 length: 12 amino acids. V was cut by 4 bases and J by 8 bases, with 12 bases left in between.

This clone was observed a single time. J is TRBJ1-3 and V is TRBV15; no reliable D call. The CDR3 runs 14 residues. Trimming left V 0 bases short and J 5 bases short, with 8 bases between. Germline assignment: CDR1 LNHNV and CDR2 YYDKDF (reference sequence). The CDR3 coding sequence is TGTGCCACCAGCAGAGATCTCGGTCGAAACACCATATATTTT. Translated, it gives CATSRDLGRNTIYF.

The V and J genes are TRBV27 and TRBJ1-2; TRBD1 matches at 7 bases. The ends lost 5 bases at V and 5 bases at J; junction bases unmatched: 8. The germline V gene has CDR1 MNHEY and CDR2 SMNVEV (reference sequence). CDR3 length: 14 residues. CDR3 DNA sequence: TGTGCCAGCAGTGCCGGGACAGTCCCGTATGGCTACACCTTC. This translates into CASSAGTVPYGYTF.

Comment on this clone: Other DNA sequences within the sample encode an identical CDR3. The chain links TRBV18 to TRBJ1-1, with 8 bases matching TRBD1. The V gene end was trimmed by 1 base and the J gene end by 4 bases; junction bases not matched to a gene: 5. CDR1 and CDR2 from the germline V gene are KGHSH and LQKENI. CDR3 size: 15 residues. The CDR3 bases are TGTGCCAGCTCACCACGGCAGGGGGCCGGCACTGAAGCTTTCTTT. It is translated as CASSPRQGAGTEAFF.

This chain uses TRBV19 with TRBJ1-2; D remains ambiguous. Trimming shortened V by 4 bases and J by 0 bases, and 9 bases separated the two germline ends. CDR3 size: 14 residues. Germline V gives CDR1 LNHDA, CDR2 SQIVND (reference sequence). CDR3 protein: CASSRGGTNYGYTF. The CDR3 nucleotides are TGTGCCAGTAGTAGAGGAGGGACTAACTATGGCTACACCTTC. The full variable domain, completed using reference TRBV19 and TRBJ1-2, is DGGITQSPKYLFRKEGQNVTLSCEQNLNHDAMYWYRQDPGQGLRLIYYSQIVNDFQKGDIAEGYSVSREKKESFPLTVTSAQKNPTAFYLCASSRGGTNYGYTFGSGTRLTVV.

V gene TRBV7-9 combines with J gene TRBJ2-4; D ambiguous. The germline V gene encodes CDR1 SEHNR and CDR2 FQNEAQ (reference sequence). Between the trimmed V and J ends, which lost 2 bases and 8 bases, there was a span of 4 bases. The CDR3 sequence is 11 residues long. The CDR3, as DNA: TGTGCCAGCAGCTTATCTGACATTCAGTACTTC. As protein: CASSLSDIQYF.

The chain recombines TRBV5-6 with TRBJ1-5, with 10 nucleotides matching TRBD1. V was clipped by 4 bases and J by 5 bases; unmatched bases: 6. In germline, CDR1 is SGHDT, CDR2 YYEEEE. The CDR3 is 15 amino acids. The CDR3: CASSLGTGAYQPQHF. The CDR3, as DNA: TGTGCCAGCAGCCTGGGGACAGGGGCCTATCAGCCCCAGCATTTT.